A single sample is the source of the 3 T cell receptor beta chains below, sequenced in a study of blood T cells in healthy people across ages. Using a J-beta primer mix together with a sample-barcoded 5' primer, a second PCR was run for about 6 to 11 cycles. TCRdb reanalysed the 5' RACE reads using MiXCR and keeps one entry per CDR3 protein. Of around 1,000,000 distinct CDR3 sequences listed, 20% to 25% are singletons. This sample was also put to use in a study of T cells of mothers and their children.

The specimen was blood. All receptors derive from a girl aged 2 to 10 in good health.

This clonotype was counted a single time. The CDR3 loop is CASSLEWEAEQFF. The CDR3 DNA reads TGTGCCAGCAGCTTAGAATGGGAGGCTGAGCAGTTCTTC. The chain uses TRBV7-2 and TRBJ2-1; possible D gene TRBD2, 6 bases. This CDR3 has 13 amino acids. CDR1 SGHTA and CDR2 FQGNSA come from the germline V gene. Trimming removed 1 base from V and 9 bases from J, with 10 bases in between.

The J gene is TRBJ1-1, the V gene TRBV11-2; D possibly corresponds to TRBD1 (6 bases). The CDR3 is made up of 16 amino acids. Germline V lookup: CDR1 SGHAT, CDR2 FQNNGV. V lost 1 base to trimming and J lost 8 bases, with 20 bases between them. The CDR3 is CASSLAFATGPKEAFF. The DNA for the CDR3 is TGTGCCAGCAGCTTAGCGTTCGCGACAGGCCCGAAGGAAGCTTTCTTT.

This chain uses TRBV21-1 with TRBJ2-4; the D segment call TRBD1 is taken from the table without a DNA check. TRBV21-1 is designated a pseudogene. The CDR3 length is 17 residues. CDR3 loop: CASSKVARGGPKNIQYF. Written as DNA, the CDR3 is TGTGCCAGCAGCAAAGTCGCGAGAGGGGGTCCCAAAAACATTCAGTACTTC.